This T cell receptor (beta chain) stems from a study of siplizumab effects on memory and regulatory T cells. Findings and caveats of the study: Naive T cells apparently outstripped memory cells in diversity and seemed major alloresponse contributors. Naive-or-memory phenotypes were unassignable for roughly 75-97% of proliferating CD4+ or CD8+ clones. Unstimulated subsets contained matches for only a minor fraction of alloreactive clones.

Turning to this clone: The target antigen is unknown.

Each sample contributed 85,000 to 100,000 TCR templates to the assay. The method was immunoSEQ multiplex PCR; TCRdb's version includes in-frame clones alone and lacks a portion of them. Altogether about 68,000 clones are present, roughly 93% being singletons, with the ten largest covering roughly 5.2%. Trimming removed 0 bases from V and 4 bases from J, with 4 bases in between. CDR1 and CDR2 from the germline V gene are SGHNT and YYREEE (reference sequence). This CDR3 is 12 amino acids long. This sequence was found in a human donor in good health. Sequencing input: CD8+ T cells sorted from blood. This chain links TRBV5-4 with TRBJ1-1; D not certain. The CDR3 DNA reads TGTGCCAGCAGCTTGGCCCCCACTGAAGCTTTCTTT. It codes for CASSLAPTEAFF.